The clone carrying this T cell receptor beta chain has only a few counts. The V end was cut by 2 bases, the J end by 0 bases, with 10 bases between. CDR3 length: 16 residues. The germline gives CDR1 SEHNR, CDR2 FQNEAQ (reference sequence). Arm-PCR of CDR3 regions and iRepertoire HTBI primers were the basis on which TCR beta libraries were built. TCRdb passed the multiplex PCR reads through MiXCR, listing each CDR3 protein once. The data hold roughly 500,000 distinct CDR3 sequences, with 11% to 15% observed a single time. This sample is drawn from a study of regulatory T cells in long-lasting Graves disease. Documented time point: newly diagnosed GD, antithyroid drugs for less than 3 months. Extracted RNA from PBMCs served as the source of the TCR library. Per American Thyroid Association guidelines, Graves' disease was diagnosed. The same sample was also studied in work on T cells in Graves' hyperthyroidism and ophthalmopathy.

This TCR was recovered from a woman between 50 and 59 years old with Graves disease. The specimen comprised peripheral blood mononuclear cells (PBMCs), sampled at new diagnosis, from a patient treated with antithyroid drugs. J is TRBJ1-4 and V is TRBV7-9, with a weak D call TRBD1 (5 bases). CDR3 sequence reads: CASSLQGPSTNEKLFF. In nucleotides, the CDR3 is TGTGCCAGCAGCTTACAGGGACCATCAACTAATGAAAAACTGTTTTTT.